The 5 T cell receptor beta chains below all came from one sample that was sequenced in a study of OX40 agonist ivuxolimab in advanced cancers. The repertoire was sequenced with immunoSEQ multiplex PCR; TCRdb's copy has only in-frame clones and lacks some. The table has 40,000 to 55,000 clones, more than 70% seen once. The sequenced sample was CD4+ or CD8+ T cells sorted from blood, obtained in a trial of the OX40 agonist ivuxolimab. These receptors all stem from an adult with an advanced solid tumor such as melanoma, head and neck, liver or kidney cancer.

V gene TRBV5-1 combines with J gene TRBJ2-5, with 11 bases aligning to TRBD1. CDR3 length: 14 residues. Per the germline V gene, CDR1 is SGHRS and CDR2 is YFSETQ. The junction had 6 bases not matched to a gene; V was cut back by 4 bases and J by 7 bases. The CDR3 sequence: CASSTGTGGRTQYF. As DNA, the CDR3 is TGCGCCAGCAGCACAGGGACAGGGGGACGGACCCAGTACTTC.

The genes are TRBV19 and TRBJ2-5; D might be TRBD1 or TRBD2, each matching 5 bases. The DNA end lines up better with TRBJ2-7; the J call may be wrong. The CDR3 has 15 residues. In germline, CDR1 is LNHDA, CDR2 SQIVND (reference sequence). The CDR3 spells CASSATRDGSYEQYF. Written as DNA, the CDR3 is TGTGCCAGTAGCGCGACCCGGGACGGTAGCTACGAGCAGTACTTC.

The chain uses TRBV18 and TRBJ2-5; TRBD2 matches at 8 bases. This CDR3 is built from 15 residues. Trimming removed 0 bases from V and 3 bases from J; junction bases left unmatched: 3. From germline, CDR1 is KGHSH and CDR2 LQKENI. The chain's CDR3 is CASSPPVAGKETQYF. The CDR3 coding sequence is TGTGCCAGCTCACCACCCGTAGCGGGAAAAGAGACCCAGTACTTC.

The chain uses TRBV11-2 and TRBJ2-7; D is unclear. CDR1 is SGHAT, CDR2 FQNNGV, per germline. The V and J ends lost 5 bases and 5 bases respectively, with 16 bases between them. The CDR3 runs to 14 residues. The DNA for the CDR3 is TGTGCCAGCAGCGCCAGTACCCATCTCGACGAGCAGTACTTC. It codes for CASSASTHLDEQYF.

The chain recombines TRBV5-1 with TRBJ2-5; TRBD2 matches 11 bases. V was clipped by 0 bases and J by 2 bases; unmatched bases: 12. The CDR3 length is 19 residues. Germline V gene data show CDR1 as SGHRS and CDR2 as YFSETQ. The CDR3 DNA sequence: TGCGCCAGCAGCTTGGACCCCCCGGGACTAGCGGTACCACAAGAGACCCAGTACTTC. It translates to CASSLDPPGLAVPQETQYF.